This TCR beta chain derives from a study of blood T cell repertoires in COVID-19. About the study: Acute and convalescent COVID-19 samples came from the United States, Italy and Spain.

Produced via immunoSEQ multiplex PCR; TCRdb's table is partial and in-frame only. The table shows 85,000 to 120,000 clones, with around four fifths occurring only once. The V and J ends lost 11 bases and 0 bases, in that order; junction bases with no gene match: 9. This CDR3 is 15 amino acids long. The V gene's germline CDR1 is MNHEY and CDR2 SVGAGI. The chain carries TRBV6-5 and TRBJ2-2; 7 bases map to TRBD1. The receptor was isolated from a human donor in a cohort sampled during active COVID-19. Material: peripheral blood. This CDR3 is CAGRTGAANTGELFF. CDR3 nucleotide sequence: TGTGCCGGACGGACAGGAGCCGCGAACACCGGGGAGCTGTTTTTT.